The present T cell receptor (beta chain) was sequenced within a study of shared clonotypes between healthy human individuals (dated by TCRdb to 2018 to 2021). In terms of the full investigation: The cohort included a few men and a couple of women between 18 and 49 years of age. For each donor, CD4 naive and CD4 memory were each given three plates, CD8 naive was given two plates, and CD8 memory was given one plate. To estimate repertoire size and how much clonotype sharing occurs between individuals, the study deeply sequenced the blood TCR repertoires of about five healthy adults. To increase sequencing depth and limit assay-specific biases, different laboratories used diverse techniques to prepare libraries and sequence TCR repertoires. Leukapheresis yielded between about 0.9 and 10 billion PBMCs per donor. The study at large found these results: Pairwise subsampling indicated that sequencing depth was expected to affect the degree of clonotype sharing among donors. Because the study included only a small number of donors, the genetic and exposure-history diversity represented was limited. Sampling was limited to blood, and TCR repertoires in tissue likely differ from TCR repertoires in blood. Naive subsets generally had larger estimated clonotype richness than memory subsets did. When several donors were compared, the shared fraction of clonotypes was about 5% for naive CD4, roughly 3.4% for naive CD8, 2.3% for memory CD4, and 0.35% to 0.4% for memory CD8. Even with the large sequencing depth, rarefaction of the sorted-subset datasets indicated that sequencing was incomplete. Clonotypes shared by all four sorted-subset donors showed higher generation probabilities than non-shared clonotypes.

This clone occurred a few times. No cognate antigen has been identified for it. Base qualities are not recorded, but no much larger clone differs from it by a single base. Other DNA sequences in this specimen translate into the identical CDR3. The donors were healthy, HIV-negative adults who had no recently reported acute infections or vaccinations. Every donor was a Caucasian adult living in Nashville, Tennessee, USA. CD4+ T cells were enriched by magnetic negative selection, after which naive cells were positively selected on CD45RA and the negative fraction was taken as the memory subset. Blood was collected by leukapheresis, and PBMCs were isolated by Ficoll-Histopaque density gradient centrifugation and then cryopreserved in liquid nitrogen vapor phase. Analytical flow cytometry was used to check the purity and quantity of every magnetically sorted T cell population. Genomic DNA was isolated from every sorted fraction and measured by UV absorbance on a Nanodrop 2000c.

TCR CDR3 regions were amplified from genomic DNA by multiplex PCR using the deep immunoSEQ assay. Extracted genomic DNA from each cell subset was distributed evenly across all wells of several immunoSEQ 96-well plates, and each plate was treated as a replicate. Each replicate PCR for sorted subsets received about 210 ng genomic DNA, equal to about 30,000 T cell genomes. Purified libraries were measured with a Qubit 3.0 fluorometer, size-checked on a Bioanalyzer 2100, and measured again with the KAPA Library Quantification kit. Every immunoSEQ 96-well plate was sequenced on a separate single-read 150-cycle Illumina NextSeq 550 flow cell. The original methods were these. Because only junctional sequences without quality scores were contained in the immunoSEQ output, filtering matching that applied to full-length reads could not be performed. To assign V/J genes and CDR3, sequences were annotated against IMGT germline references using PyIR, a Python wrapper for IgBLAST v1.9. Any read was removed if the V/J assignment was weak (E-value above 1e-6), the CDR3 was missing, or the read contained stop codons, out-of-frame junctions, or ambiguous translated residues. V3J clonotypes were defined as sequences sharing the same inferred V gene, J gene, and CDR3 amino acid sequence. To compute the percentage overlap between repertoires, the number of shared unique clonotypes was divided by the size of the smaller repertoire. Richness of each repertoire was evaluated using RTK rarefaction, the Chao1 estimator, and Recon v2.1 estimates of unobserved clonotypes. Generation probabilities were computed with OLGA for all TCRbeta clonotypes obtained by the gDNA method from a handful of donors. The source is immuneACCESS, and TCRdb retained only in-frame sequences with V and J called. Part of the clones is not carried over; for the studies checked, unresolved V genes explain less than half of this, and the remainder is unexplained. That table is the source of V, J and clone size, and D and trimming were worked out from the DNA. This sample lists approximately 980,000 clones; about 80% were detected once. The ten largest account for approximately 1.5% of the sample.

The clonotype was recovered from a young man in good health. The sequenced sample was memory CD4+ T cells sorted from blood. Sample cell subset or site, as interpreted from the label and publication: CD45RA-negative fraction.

The CDR3 region has the sequence CASSLGSLYEQYF. In nucleotide form, the sequence is TGTGCCAGCAGCTTAGGGTCCCTCTACGAGCAGTACTTC. The chain is assembled from TRBV11-2 and TRBJ2-7, with the D gene call left open. The V and J ends are trimmed by 1 base and 3 bases, leaving 7 bases between them. CDR1 and CDR2 are drawn from the germline V gene: SGHAT, FQNNGV. Including the terminal cysteine and phenylalanine, the CDR3 comprises 13 residues. Of the read, only the CDR3 DNA is kept; its 39 bases are in frame from base 1.